The 11 T cell receptor beta chains below all came from one sample that was sequenced in a study of cytomegalovirus exposure and HLA in healthy donors. PCR employed 60 Vbeta and 13 Jbeta primers. Clones were sequenced by immunoSEQ multiplex PCR, and TCRdb holds only the in-frame ones, with some missing. This sample has approximately 140,000 clones, with roughly 62% found just once. The specimen sequenced was PBMCs. These receptors came from a male donor in good health and CMV-seronegative.

The rearrangement uses TRBV5-4 and TRBJ2-3, with TRBD1 matching 7 bases. Looked up from germline, CDR1 is SGHNT and CDR2 is YYREEE (reference sequence). The CDR3 has 16 residues. V lost 2 bases and J lost 2; bases outside the gene matches: 8. CDR3 DNA: TGTGCCAGCAGCTTACGGACAGGCGGACTCACAGATACGCAGTATTTT. It translates to CASSLRTGGLTDTQYF.

The J gene is TRBJ1-3, the V gene TRBV6-5; TRBD1 is a possible D gene (5 bases). The CDR3 spans 15 residues. Looked up from germline, CDR1 is MNHEY and CDR2 is SVGAGI. V lost 5 bases and J lost 0, with 11 bases in between. CDR3 protein: CASSRQINSGNTIYF. The CDR3 coding sequence is TGTGCCAGCAGTCGACAGATCAACTCTGGAAACACCATATATTTT.

This clone came up a few times. The V and J genes are TRBV19 and TRBJ2-1; 7 bases are a match to TRBD2. Unmatched junction bases numbered 7, after V lost 6 bases and J lost 14 bases. Per the germline V gene, CDR1 is LNHDA and CDR2 is SQIVND (reference sequence). This CDR3 region has 11 residues. CDR3 loop: CASRSSGPEFF. In DNA, the CDR3 is TGTGCCAGTAGGAGTAGCGGGCCGGAGTTCTTC.

V usage is TRBV5-1 and J usage is TRBJ1-1, with 7 nucleotides matching TRBD1. Germline CDR1 and CDR2: SGHRS and YFSETQ. Trimming at V came to 5 bases and at J to 5 bases, leaving 12 bases not matched to a gene. The CDR3 sequence is 15 residues long. CDR3 bases: TGCGCCAGCAGACCTCCAGGGGGAGAGGAGACTGAAGCTTTCTTT. Translated, it gives CASRPPGGEETEAFF. The entire variable domain, with the rest obtained from reference TRBV5-1 and TRBJ1-1, is as follows: KAGVTQTPRYLIKTRGQQVTLSCSPISGHRSVSWYQQTPGQGLQFLFEYFSETQRNKGNFPGRFSGRQFSNSRSEMNVSTLELGDSALYLCASRPPGGEETEAFFGQGTRLTVV.

This chain connects TRBV5-1 to TRBJ1-4; D possibly corresponds to TRBD1 (6 bases). Trimming removed 1 base from V and 8 bases from J, with 9 bases in between. Per germline, CDR1 SGHRS and CDR2 YFSETQ. The CDR3 is made up of 13 amino acids. Here the CDR3 reads CASSLRQDEKLFF. In nucleotides, the CDR3 is TGCGCCAGCAGCTTGAGACAGGACGAAAAACTGTTTTTT.

V gene TRBV5-1 combines with J gene TRBJ1-1, with no clear D. Germline V gene data show CDR1 as SGHRS and CDR2 as YFSETQ. The CDR3 runs to 15 residues. With 1 base removed from V and 7 bases from J, the gap between germline ends came to 17 bases. This chain's CDR3 is CASSLSSPGQGEAFF. The CDR3 nucleotides read TGCGCCAGCAGCTTGAGTAGCCCGGGTCAAGGTGAAGCTTTCTTT. The full variable domain, completed using reference TRBV5-1 and TRBJ1-1, is KAGVTQTPRYLIKTRGQQVTLSCSPISGHRSVSWYQQTPGQGLQFLFEYFSETQRNKGNFPGRFSGRQFSNSRSEMNVSTLELGDSALYLCASSLSSPGQGEAFFGQGTRLTVV.

This chain joins TRBV29-1 and TRBJ1-4; D may be TRBD1 (6 bases). The CDR3 is 14 amino acids. CDR1 is SQVTM and CDR2 is ANQGSEA in the germline V gene. The germline V and J ends were trimmed by 5 bases and 7 bases, with 17 bases remaining between them. This CDR3 is CSVTETGLLEKLFF. In DNA form, the CDR3 reads TGCAGCGTTACAGAGACAGGTCTACTTGAAAAACTGTTTTTT.

Worth noting for this clone: The junction shows a germline mismatch at one end, possibly a read error. This chain uses TRBV9 with TRBJ1-4; 10 bases map to TRBD1. This CDR3 is 15 amino acids long. Germline V lookup: CDR1 SGDLS, CDR2 YYNGEE. The CDR3 bases are TGTGCCAGCAGCGGACAGGGGGCAGCTAATGAAAAACTGCTTTTT. Amino acid sequence: CASSGQGAANEKLLF.

The chain combines TRBV18 with TRBJ2-3, with 8 nucleotides matching TRBD2. The CDR3 has 16 amino acids. Germline values: CDR1 KGHSH, CDR2 LQKENI. Losses at the gene ends were 3 bases for V and 3 bases for J; bases not matched to a gene: 8. CDR3 in amino acids: CASSPLGSGETDTQYF. CDR3 DNA: TGTGCCAGCTCACCTCTAGGTAGCGGGGAAACAGATACGCAGTATTTT.

The V call is TRBV5-1, the J call TRBJ2-5; tentative D call: TRBD2 (6 bases). V was pared by 4 bases and J by 1 base, with 14 bases between. The CDR3 sequence is 15 residues long. CDR1 is SGHRS, CDR2 YFSETQ, per germline. The CDR3 reads CASSLSGTTQETQYF. For the CDR3, the DNA is TGCGCCAGCAGCCTTAGCGGAACGACCCAAGAGACCCAGTACTTC.

The chain combines TRBV5-1 with TRBJ1-1; the D gene is possibly TRBD1 (6 bases). Germline loops: CDR1 SGHRS, CDR2 YFSETQ. There are 14 residues in the CDR3. Trimming took 4 bases from V and 7 from J, leaving 17 bases between them. The CDR3 nucleotides are TGCGCCAGCAGCCCCGAGCCACAGGGCGTTGAAGCTTTCTTT. Protein sequence: CASSPEPQGVEAFF.